The clone carrying this T cell receptor beta chain was observed a few times. The data were taken from a study of beta chain features in type 1 diabetes. Study information: Across every sample, 85 million to 120 million sorted cells were examined in total.

Expressed TCRB transcripts were sequenced because the isolated RNA had all been reverse transcribed beforehand. Data came from immunoSEQ multiplex PCR; TCRdb stores just in-frame clones and leaves some out. Counted here are more than 300,000 clones, about 12% occurring once; the ten biggest clones make up around 0.02%. The CDR3 length is 12 residues. V lost 2 bases to trimming and J lost 7 bases; unmatched junction nucleotides: 3. Germline CDR1 is GTSNPN and CDR2 is SVGIG (reference sequence). Sequences were obtained from naive CD4+ T cells from blood. V is TRBV30 and J is TRBJ2-7, with TRBD1 matching 9 bases. The clonotype comes from a man between 18 and 29 years old in good health. CDR3 in amino acids: CAWSMTGGEQYF. The DNA of the CDR3 is TGTGCCTGGAGTATGACAGGGGGGGAGCAGTACTTC.